This T cell receptor (beta chain) was profiled in a study of shared clonotypes between healthy human individuals. Data came from immunoSEQ multiplex PCR; TCRdb stores just in-frame clones and leaves some out. Of under 2,000,000 clones listed, over 85% are singletons. Germline lookup yields CDR1 SQVTM and CDR2 ANQGSEA. The V end was cut by 4 bases, the J end by 0 bases, with 13 bases between. The length of the CDR3 is 14 residues. Naive CD8 cells comprised CD45RO-negative, CCR7-positively selected cells, excluding terminally differentiated effector memory CD45RA+ cells. This sequence originates from a man younger than 35 in good health. The rearrangement uses TRBV29-1 and TRBJ2-7; a weak D match, TRBD1 (6 bases). The sample comprised naive CD8+ T cells sorted from blood. CDR3 DNA sequence: TGCAGCGTTGCCCCTACAGGGACCTCCTACGAGCAGTACTTC. Amino acids: CSVAPTGTSYEQYF.